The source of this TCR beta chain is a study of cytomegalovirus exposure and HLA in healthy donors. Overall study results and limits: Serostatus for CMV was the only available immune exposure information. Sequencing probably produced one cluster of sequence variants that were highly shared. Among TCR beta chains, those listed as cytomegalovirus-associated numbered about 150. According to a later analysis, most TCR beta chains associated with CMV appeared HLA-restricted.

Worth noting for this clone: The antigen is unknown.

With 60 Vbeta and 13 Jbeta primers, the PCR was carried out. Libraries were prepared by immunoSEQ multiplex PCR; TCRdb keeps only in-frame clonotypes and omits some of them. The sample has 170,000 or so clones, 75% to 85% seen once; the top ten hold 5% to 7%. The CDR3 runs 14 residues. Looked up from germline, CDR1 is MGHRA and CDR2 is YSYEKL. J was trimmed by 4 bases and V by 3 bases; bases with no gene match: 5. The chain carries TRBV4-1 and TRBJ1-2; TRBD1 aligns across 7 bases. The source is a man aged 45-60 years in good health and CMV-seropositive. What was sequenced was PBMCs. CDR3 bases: TGCGCCAGCAGCCAGGCTGACAGGGCCTATGGCTACACCTTC. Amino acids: CASSQADRAYGYTF.